The TCR beta chain under discussion was sequenced for a study of Ad26.COV2.S vaccination and SARS-CoV-2 variants listed by TCRdb under 2021. Background on the whole study: Vaccine-arm donors came from COV1001, a multicentre, randomized, double-blind, placebo-controlled phase I-IIa trial of Ad26.COV2.S in healthy adults. Participants in the trial were split at random into five groups of five each, receiving low-dose or high-dose Ad26.COV2.S once or twice, or else placebo on both occasions. TCRbeta repertoire sequencing served as the tool for gauging how specific and how broad the SARS-CoV-2-reactive T cell receptors were following Ad26.COV2.S vaccination. Ad26.COV2.S was administered intramuscularly at 5 x 10^10 or 1 x 10^11 viral particles, either as a single shot or as two shots given 56 days apart. Throughout the experiments and outcome assessment, investigators stayed blinded to trial group allocation. A total of roughly 32 samples were included in the TCR-sequenced set, comprising roughly 19 Ad26.COV2.S vaccine recipients, 5 placebo recipients and 8 SARS-CoV-2 convalescent individuals.

The research as a whole found: Substantial breadth of spike-specific CD8+ and CD4+ T cell responses was reported after vaccination. It was noted by the authors that total T cell responses may have been underestimated by the TCR breadth and depth analyses. Non-spike TCR breadth was comparable between vaccine and placebo recipients, consistent with the vaccine containing only spike. Ad26.COV2.S recipients had higher spike-specific TCR breadth than placebo recipients (P = 0.0014). The study was not powered to compare responses between vaccine doses or regimens.

The treatment or condition label here, explained by the study, means: around 19 received Ad26.COV2.S at low or high dose, single or two shots; about five received placebo; per-sample allocation not given. Repertoires of vaccine and placebo recipients were sequenced from samples collected on day 63 after the first injection. Cohort 1b enrolled 25 or so adults aged 18-55 years at a single site in Boston, USA, between 29 July and 7 August 2020. Ad26.COV2.S was a replication-incompetent adenovirus type 26 vector that expressed a prefusion-stabilized SARS-CoV-2 spike protein derived from the original Wuhan strain. CDR1 and CDR2 are drawn from the germline V gene: SNHLY, FYNNEI. The CDR3, from cysteine to phenylalanine, totals 11 residues. Only CDR3 DNA is held: 33 bases, read in frame from base 1. Trimming takes 6 bases from V and 11 bases from J, and the germline ends sit 11 bases apart. TCRbeta CDR3 regions were sequenced with the immunoSEQ Assay. After extraction, genomic DNA underwent amplification by bias-controlled multiplex PCR, followed by high-throughput sequencing. From the authors' description of their analysis: To quantify the absolute abundance of every unique TCRbeta CDR3 region, sequences were collapsed and filtered. Usable DNA was measured by amplifying reference genes present in all nucleated cells, and TCRbeta template counts were normalized to that usable DNA to estimate T cell fraction. Repertoire TCRs were annotated as SARS-CoV-2-specific when V gene, CDR3 amino acid sequence and J gene were exactly matched to a known reactive TCR set. MIRA supplied the reference SARS-CoV-2 TCR set, which was filtered for enrichment in COVID-19-positive ImmuneCODE repertoires so that public or cross-reactive TCRs were removed. Using the MIRA antigens, annotated TCRs were further analysed by specific ORF or by position within an ORF. Breadth was defined as annotated unique rearrangements over total unique productive rearrangements; depth was the summed frequency of those rearrangements. TCR breadth was compared between groups using two-sided Wilcoxon rank-sum tests. Entries here come from immuneACCESS through TCRdb and include only in-frame sequences with V and J called. Some clones fail to appear in such tables; in the studies checked, an unresolved V gene covers under half of the shortfall, and the cause of the remainder is unknown. That table furnishes V, J and clone size, whereas the DNA furnished D and trimming. This sample comprises about 500,000 clones, 70% to 90% of them detected only once. About 1.5% of the sample goes to the ten largest clones.

As concerns this clone: Which antigen it targets is not known. One base away there is no much larger clone; base qualities are not given.

Sequencing was performed on peripheral blood, taken in a trial of Ad26.COV2.S vaccine versus placebo. Recombination linked TRBV2 to TRBJ1-5; the D gene is perhaps TRBD1, from 5 matching bases. The receptor was isolated from a person between 18 and 65 years old who received the Ad26.COV2.S COVID-19 vaccine or a placebo. CDR3 reads: CASRRAGAQHF. The nucleotide sequence is given as TGTGCCAGCAGACGGGCGGGGGCCCAGCATTTT.